This T cell receptor beta chain was profiled in a study of shared clonotypes between healthy human individuals. Germline V gene data show CDR1 as WNHNN and CDR2 as SYGVQD (reference sequence). V was clipped by 4 bases and J by 6 bases, with 11 bases between them. The CDR3 runs to 13 residues. The table came from immunoSEQ multiplex PCR; TCRdb's copy has only in-frame clones and leaves some out. The sample records millions of clones, 90% to 95% being singletons. Healthy adults negative for HIV, lacking recent acute infections or vaccinations, served as donors. This TCR was sampled from a man younger than 30 in good health. The chain employs TRBV10-1 and TRBJ2-3; possibly TRBD1 for D (5 bases). Sequencing used naive CD4+ T cells sorted from blood. Documented subset: CD45RA+ positively selected. This CDR3 reads CASSGQHGDTQYF. CDR3 sequence (DNA): TGCGCCAGCAGTGGACAGCATGGGGATACGCAGTATTTT.